This TCR beta chain was sequenced during a study of blood T cell repertoires in COVID-19. The CDR3 contains 16 residues. Germline V gene data show CDR1 as MNHNY and CDR2 as SVGAGI (reference sequence). V gave up 2 bases and J gave up 3 bases; unmatched junction bases: 5. Sequencing used immunoSEQ multiplex PCR; TCRdb keeps in-frame clones, though not all of them. Of roughly 200,000 clones in the sample, 70% to 90% were seen once. Sequencing input: PBMCs or T cells enriched from blood (not recorded which). This TCR was recovered from a woman aged 40-49 years with acute COVID-19. The chain is built from TRBV6-6 and TRBJ1-3; 9 nucleotides line up with TRBD1. The CDR3 DNA sequence: TGTGCCAGCAGTTACACCGGACAGGGGTTTGGAAACACCATATATTTT. Protein: CASSYTGQGFGNTIYF.